This is a list of T cell receptor beta chains from one sample in a study of cytomegalovirus exposure and HLA in healthy donors. Measured with immunoSEQ multiplex PCR; TCRdb has only the in-frame clones, and not every one. The sample yields 150,000 to 250,000 clones, 82% seen once. The sequencing input was PBMCs. The receptor set was obtained from a woman aged 45-65 years in good health and CMV-seropositive. The CDR3 runs from the conserved cysteine through the conserved F or W. A D gene is named only where the DNA matches it firmly. Some rows have no size entry. The others give once, few or many, or a class for an expanded clone.

TRBJ2-7,TRBV4-1,once,TRBD2,CASSQRLATSGYLRTYEQYF,TGCGCCAGCAGCCAAAGATTGGCGACTAGCGGATACCTCCGGACCTACGAGCAGTACTTC
TRBJ1-5,TRBV28,-,-,CASTRSGTLQPQHF,TGTGCCAGCACCCGATCTGGGACACTTCAGCCCCAGCATTTT
TRBJ1-6,TRBV4-3,-,-,CASSQVSPRGPPLHF,TGCGCCAGCAGCCAAGTCAGTCCTCGCGGTCCACCCCTCCACTTT
TRBJ1-4,TRBV28,-,-,CASSSGGATNEKLFF,TGTGCCAGCAGTTCTGGGGGGGCAACTAATGAAAAACTGTTTTTT
TRBJ1-4,TRBV10-2,once,TRBD1,CASSEEDRPRKLFF,TGCGCCAGCAGTGAGGAGGACAGGCCCAGGAAACTGTTTTTT
TRBJ1-1,TRBV12-5,-,TRBD1,CARPPGQGKMNTEAFF,TGTGCTAGGCCCCCGGGACAGGGGAAAATGAACACTGAAGCTTTCTTT
TRBJ1-1,TRBV2,few,-,CASSESSEVFNTEAFF,TGTGCCAGCAGTGAGAGTTCGGAGGTGTTTAACACTGAAGCTTTCTTT
TRBJ2-5,TRBV28,-,TRBD2,CASSLPAGGRETQYF,TGTGCCAGCAGTCTCCCCGCGGGGGGTCGGGAGACCCAGTACTTC
TRBJ1-2,TRBV7-9,-,TRBD1,CASSLARDRGNYGYTF,TGTGCCAGCAGCTTAGCTCGGGACAGGGGGAACTATGGCTACACCTTC
TRBJ2-7,TRBV28,-,TRBD2,CASHGTSGRYEQYF,TGTGCCAGCCATGGGACTAGCGGGAGGTACGAGCAGTACTTC
TRBJ2-1,TRBV5-4,-,TRBD2,CASSPTSGGYNEQFF,TGTGCCAGCAGCCCTACTAGCGGGGGTTACAATGAGCAGTTCTTC
TRBJ2-2,TRBV19,-,TRBD2,CASTVAGGANTGELFF,TGTGCCAGTACGGTGGCGGGAGGGGCGAACACCGGGGAGCTGTTTTTT
TRBJ2-6,TRBV5-1,few,-,CASRESSGANGLTF,TGCGCCAGCAGGGAGAGCTCTGGGGCCAACGGCCTGACTTTC
TRBJ2-2,TRBV2,-,-,CASSEAEYTGELFF,TGTGCCAGCAGTGAAGCTGAGTACACCGGGGAGCTGTTTTTT
TRBJ2-7,TRBV27,-,-,CASSSVTGSTYEQYF,TGTGCCAGCAGTTCGGTAACAGGGTCTACCTACGAGCAGTACTTC
TRBJ1-4,TRBV28,-,-,CASSPSAYNEKLFF,TGTGCCAGCAGCCCAAGTGCGTACAATGAAAAACTGTTTTTT